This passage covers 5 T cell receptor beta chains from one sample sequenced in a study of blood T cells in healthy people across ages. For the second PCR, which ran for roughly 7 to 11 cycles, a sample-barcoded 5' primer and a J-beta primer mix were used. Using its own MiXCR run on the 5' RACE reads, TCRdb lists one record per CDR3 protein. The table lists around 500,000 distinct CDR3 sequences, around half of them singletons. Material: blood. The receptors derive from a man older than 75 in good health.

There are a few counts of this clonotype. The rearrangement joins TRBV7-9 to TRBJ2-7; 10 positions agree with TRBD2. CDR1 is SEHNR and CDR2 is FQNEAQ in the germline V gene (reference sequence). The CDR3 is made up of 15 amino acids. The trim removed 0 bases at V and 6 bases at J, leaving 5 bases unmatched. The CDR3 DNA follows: TGTGCCAGCAGCTTAGCAACTAGCGGGATGGCCGAGCAGTACTTC. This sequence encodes CASSLATSGMAEQYF. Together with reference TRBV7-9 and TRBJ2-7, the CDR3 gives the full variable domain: DTGVSQNPRHKITKRGQNVTFRCDPISEHNRLYWYRQTLGQGPEFLTYFQNEAQLEKSRLLSDRFSAERPKGSFSTLEIQRTEQGDSAMYLCASSLATSGMAEQYFGPGTRLTVT.

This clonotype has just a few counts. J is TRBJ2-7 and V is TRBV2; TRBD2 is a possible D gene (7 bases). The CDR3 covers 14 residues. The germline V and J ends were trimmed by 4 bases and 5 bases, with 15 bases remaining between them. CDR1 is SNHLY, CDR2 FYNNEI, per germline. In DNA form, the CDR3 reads TGTGCCAGCAGTGGGGAGGGGGTCCCAAACGAGCAGTACTTC. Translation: CASSGEGVPNEQYF. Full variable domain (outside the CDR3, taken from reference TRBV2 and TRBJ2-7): EPEVTQTPSHQVTQMGQEVILRCVPISNHLYFYWYRQILGQKVEFLVSFYNNEISEKSEIFDDQFSVERPDGSNFTLKIRSTKLEDSAMYFCASSGEGVPNEQYFGPGTRLTVT.

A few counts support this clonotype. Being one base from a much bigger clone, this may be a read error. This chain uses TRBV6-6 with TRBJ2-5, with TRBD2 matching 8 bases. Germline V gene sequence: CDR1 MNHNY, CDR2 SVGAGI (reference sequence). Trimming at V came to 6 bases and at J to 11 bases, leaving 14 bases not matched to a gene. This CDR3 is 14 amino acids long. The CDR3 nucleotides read TGTGCCAGCAGAGATAGCGGGAACGGCAATGAGCAGTACTTC. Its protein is CASRDSGNGNEQYF.

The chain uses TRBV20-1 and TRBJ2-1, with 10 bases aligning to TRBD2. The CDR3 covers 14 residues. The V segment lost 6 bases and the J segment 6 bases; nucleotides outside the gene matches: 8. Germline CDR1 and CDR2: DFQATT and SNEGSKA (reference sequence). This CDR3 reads CSAESGRATNEQFF. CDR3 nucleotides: TGCAGTGCCGAAAGCGGGAGGGCCACCAATGAGCAGTTCTTC.

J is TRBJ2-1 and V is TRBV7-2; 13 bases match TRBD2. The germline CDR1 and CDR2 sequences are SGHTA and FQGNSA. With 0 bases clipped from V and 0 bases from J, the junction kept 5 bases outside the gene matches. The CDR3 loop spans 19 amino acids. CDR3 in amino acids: CASSLAGLAGPRSYNEQFF. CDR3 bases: TGTGCCAGCAGCTTAGCGGGACTAGCGGGACCGCGCTCCTACAATGAGCAGTTCTTC.